A selection of T cell receptor beta chains follows, all from one sample in a study of monozygotic twins with inflammatory bowel disease. TCRdb reprocessed the 5' RACE reads, keeping one entry per CDR3 protein, no DNA. The table for this sample gives approximately 150,000 distinct CDR3 sequences. The sample comprised blood. These receptors came from a human donor with ulcerative colitis or Crohn's disease, or a healthy co-twin of an affected twin (not recorded which). Each CDR3 is given with its conserved first and last residue.

J gene: TRBJ1-1
V gene: TRBV19
CDR3 protein: CASSRVNTEAFF

J gene: TRBJ1-1
V gene: TRBV12-3/TRBV12-4
CDR3 protein: CASSLLGQNTEAFF

J gene: TRBJ1-6
V gene: TRBV5-1
CDR3 protein: CASSPRTGSGSPLHF

J gene: TRBJ2-1
V gene: TRBV6-1
CDR3 protein: CASNTIVGEQFF

J gene: TRBJ2-1
V gene: TRBV18
CDR3 protein: CASSPGQGSYNEQFF

J gene: TRBJ2-7
V gene: TRBV5-1
CDR3 protein: CASSFGQGVYEQYF

J gene: TRBJ1-4
V gene: TRBV4-2
CDR3 protein: CASSQDRGGLPNEKLFF

J gene: TRBJ1-5
V gene: TRBV28
CDR3 protein: CASSLSGSNQPQHF

J gene: TRBJ2-1
V gene: TRBV7-3
CDR3 protein: CASSPGTRPDNEQFF

J gene: TRBJ2-3
V gene: TRBV5-1
CDR3 protein: CASSHNLGSDTQYF

J gene: TRBJ2-7
V gene: TRBV5-4
CDR3 protein: CASSLAPYEQYF

J gene: TRBJ2-4
V gene: TRBV7-6
CDR3 protein: CASSPRLADIQYF

J gene: TRBJ2-6
V gene: TRBV5-6
CDR3 protein: CASSLRSGSVSGANVLTF

J gene: TRBJ1-1
V gene: TRBV5-1
CDR3 protein: CASSLEAQGNEAFF

J gene: TRBJ2-2
V gene: TRBV5-1
CDR3 protein: CASSPKATGELFF

J gene: TRBJ1-1
V gene: TRBV5-5
CDR3 protein: CASSLARNTEAFF

J gene: TRBJ2-2
V gene: TRBV18
CDR3 protein: CANSPSTSNTGELFF

J gene: TRBJ2-1
V gene: TRBV19
CDR3 protein: CASSIAGRRGGGEQFF

J gene: TRBJ2-2
V gene: TRBV6-2/TRBV6-3
CDR3 protein: CASSYPSWNTGELFF

J gene: TRBJ2-4
V gene: TRBV5-4
CDR3 protein: CASSSGGGALAKNMQYF

J gene: TRBJ2-1
V gene: TRBV20-1
CDR3 protein: CSANPRGLASFDEQFF

J gene: TRBJ2-1
V gene: TRBV20-1
CDR3 protein: CSAPIPQVAVGWQRNEQFF

J gene: TRBJ1-4
V gene: TRBV28
CDR3 protein: CASSPSVTYEKLFF

J gene: TRBJ2-7
V gene: TRBV10-3
CDR3 protein: CAISGGTSGTYEQYF

J gene: TRBJ2-7
V gene: TRBV28
CDR3 protein: CASSLYRGIITYEQYF

J gene: TRBJ2-6
V gene: TRBV2
CDR3 protein: CASSGGLHSGANVLTF

J gene: TRBJ1-2
V gene: TRBV18
CDR3 protein: CASSPQGAFNYGYTF

J gene: TRBJ1-1
V gene: TRBV20-1
CDR3 protein: CSARTKNYTEAFF

J gene: TRBJ1-2
V gene: TRBV19
CDR3 protein: CASGNQGFSGYTF

J gene: TRBJ2-5
V gene: TRBV11-2
CDR3 protein: CASSLVGPGTETQYF

J gene: TRBJ2-5
V gene: TRBV20-1
CDR3 protein: CSARLGPPLHTQYF

J gene: TRBJ2-1
V gene: TRBV20-1
CDR3 protein: CSAPKNNYNEQFF

J gene: TRBJ2-7
V gene: TRBV12-3/TRBV12-4
CDR3 protein: CASSFGGLEQYF

J gene: TRBJ2-1
V gene: TRBV4-3
CDR3 protein: CASSQDSGSGNEQFF

J gene: TRBJ2-5
V gene: TRBV5-1
CDR3 protein: CASREGTNRETQYF

J gene: TRBJ2-5
V gene: TRBV7-6
CDR3 protein: CASSLGSGRKETQYF

J gene: TRBJ2-5
V gene: TRBV9
CDR3 protein: CASSSHRGGEKTQYF

J gene: TRBJ1-2
V gene: TRBV27
CDR3 protein: CASSLSGVSGYGYTF

J gene: TRBJ2-5
V gene: TRBV5-1
CDR3 protein: CASSPGLALETQYF

J gene: TRBJ1-5
V gene: TRBV12-3/TRBV12-4
CDR3 protein: CASRLPRGESNQPQHF

J gene: TRBJ2-1
V gene: TRBV27
CDR3 protein: CASSLERGGVLQFF

J gene: TRBJ2-6
V gene: TRBV5-4
CDR3 protein: CASSFLIGASSSGANVLTF

J gene: TRBJ2-7
V gene: TRBV3-1
CDR3 protein: CASSQAKFYEQYF

J gene: TRBJ2-5
V gene: TRBV18
CDR3 protein: CASSPNDYRAGGTQYF

J gene: TRBJ2-1
V gene: TRBV20-1
CDR3 protein: CSARDTSGSFNEQFF